Presented here are 11 T cell receptor beta chains from one specimen sequenced in a study of blood T cell repertoires in COVID-19. This table comes from immunoSEQ multiplex PCR, and its TCRdb copy is limited to in-frame clones, with some not included. The sample yields hundreds of thousands of clones, 65% to 90% seen once. The sample taken for sequencing was peripheral blood. Receptors were obtained from a man aged 45 to 65 with active or convalescent COVID-19.

The rearrangement links TRBV27 to TRBJ2-1; a weak D match, TRBD1 (6 bases). The CDR3 length is 15 residues. Deletions cut 5 bases from V and 3 bases from J, with 14 bases between. CDR1 is MNHEY, CDR2 SMNVEV, per germline (reference sequence). CDR3 sequence reads: CASSRGQSYYNEQFF. CDR3 nucleotide sequence: TGTGCCAGCAGTCGTGGACAGAGCTACTACAATGAGCAGTTCTTC.

In this sample, this clone turned up once. The chain has TRBV4-1 and TRBJ1-1; D might be TRBD1 (5 bases). Trimming removed 1 base at V and 0 bases at J, with 12 bases between. There are 16 residues in the CDR3. Germline CDR1 is MGHRA and CDR2 is YSYEKL. As DNA, the CDR3 is TGCGCCAGCAGCCAAGGAGTGAGGACATTGAACACTGAAGCTTTCTTT. It codes for CASSQGVRTLNTEAFF.

The chain combines TRBV5-1 with TRBJ2-3; maybe TRBD2 (5 bases). This CDR3 spans 13 amino acids. V dropped 4 bases and J dropped 6 bases, with 12 bases sitting between them. Germline V CDR1 and CDR2: SGHRS, YFSETQ. For the CDR3, the DNA is TGCGCCAGCAGCGCCCGGGGTGGCGATACGCAGTATTTT. Residues: CASSARGGDTQYF.

The gene calls are TRBV7-9 and TRBJ1-2; no firm D call. Trimming shortened V by 7 bases and J by 5 bases, and 17 bases separated the two germline ends. The CDR3 loop spans 14 amino acids. Germline V CDR1 and CDR2: SEHNR, FQNEAQ (reference sequence). CDR3 amino acids: CASTLVEGVYGYTF. Here the CDR3 DNA reads TGTGCCAGCACCCTGGTGGAGGGAGTTTATGGCTACACCTTC.

This sequence joins TRBV7-2 and TRBJ2-1; tentative D call: TRBD1 (6 bases). The CDR3 sequence is 15 residues long. The V gene lost 2 bases and the J gene lost 5 bases, with 13 bases spanning the gap. In germline, CDR1 is SGHTA, CDR2 FQGNSA. The CDR3 DNA reads as TGTGCCAGCAGCTTAATGGGATGGGGGCACAATGAGCAGTTCTTC. This gives the protein CASSLMGWGHNEQFF.

V usage is TRBV15 and J usage is TRBJ2-1; TRBD2 might be the D (6 bases). CDR1 and CDR2 (germline): LNHNV, YYDKDF (reference sequence). There are 14 residues in the CDR3. V shed 6 bases and J shed 8 bases, with 17 bases lying between them. In DNA, the CDR3 is TGTGCCACCAGAACACTAGCCGACGAAGATGAGCAGTTCTTC. It is translated as CATRTLADEDEQFF.

The chain couples TRBV7-6 to TRBJ2-3, with 8 nucleotides matching TRBD2. CDR3 length: 16 residues. CDR1 and CDR2 from the germline V gene are SGHVS and FNYEAQ. V lost 4 bases, J lost 4 bases, and 10 bases stayed unmatched. The CDR3 region is CASSSPSGRAADTQYF. CDR3 in DNA: TGTGCCAGCAGCTCACCGTCCGGGAGGGCCGCAGATACGCAGTATTTT.

This clone has just one count. This CDR3 reads CASSSPGQGTDTQYF. The CDR3, as DNA: TGTGCCAGCAGCTCGCCGGGACAGGGTACAGATACGCAGTATTTT. The chain employs TRBV5-6 and TRBJ2-3; 9 bases agree with TRBD1. J was trimmed by 3 bases and V by 3 bases; bases with no gene match: 5. In germline, CDR1 is SGHDT, CDR2 YYEEEE. This CDR3 is 15 amino acids long.

This clone was observed once. The genes are TRBV3-1 (or the pseudogene TRBV3-2) and TRBJ2-3; D is possibly TRBD1 (5 bases). CDR3 length: 15 amino acids. Germline assignment: CDR1 LGHDT and CDR2 YNNKEL (reference sequence). With 3 bases removed from V and 4 bases from J, the gap between germline ends came to 14 bases. The CDR3 is CASSHRAITSDTQYF. In DNA form, the CDR3 reads TGTGCCAGCAGCCACAGGGCGATTACCTCAGATACGCAGTATTTT.

The chain is built from TRBV10-3 and TRBJ2-7; 8 bases map to TRBD1. Germline-derived CDR1 and CDR2 are ENHRY and SYGVKD. The CDR3 runs to 13 residues. The J segment lost 3 bases and the V segment lost 6 bases, leaving 4 bases of the junction unmatched. The DNA for the CDR3 is TGTGCCATCAGGCCGGGACAGGACTACGAGCAGTACTTC. This encodes CAIRPGQDYEQYF.

V usage is TRBV3-1 (or the pseudogene TRBV3-2) and J usage is TRBJ1-6; 7 bases fit TRBD1. The trim removed 3 bases at V and 4 bases at J, leaving 3 bases unmatched. The CDR3 sequence is 15 residues long. Germline V gene data show CDR1 as LGHDT and CDR2 as YNNKEL (reference sequence). The CDR3 nucleotides read TGTGCCAGCAGCCAGGAGGGACAGTATAATTCACCCCTCCACTTT. Amino acid sequence: CASSQEGQYNSPLHF.